This is a list of T cell receptor beta chains from one sample in a study of T cells in Graves' hyperthyroidism and ophthalmopathy. MiXCR, run by TCRdb on the multiplex PCR reads, gives a single entry per CDR3 protein. The sample carries 700,000 or so distinct CDR3 sequences, roughly 15% recorded once. The sample was blood. The origin of the receptors is a man younger than 30 with Graves' hyperthyroidism. Both conserved end residues are part of each CDR3. A D gene is named only where the DNA matches it firmly. Expanded clones get a size class; other rows say once, few or many, or leave the size out.

V: TRBV19; size: few; J: TRBJ2-5; D: .; DNA: TGTGCCAGTAGTAGCCAGGAGGACCAAGAGACCCAGTACTTC; CDR3: CASSSQEDQETQYF
V: TRBV6-5; size: .; J: TRBJ1-2; D: .; DNA: TGTGCCAGCAGTTACTCGACACTTCCCCCTGGCTACACCTTC; CDR3: CASSYSTLPPGYTF
V: TRBV6-2/TRBV6-3; size: many; J: TRBJ1-1; D: .; DNA: TGTGCCAGCACCTACCGGGGCACTTTGAACACTGAAGCTTTCTTT; CDR3: CASTYRGTLNTEAFF
V: TRBV7-8; size: few; J: TRBJ2-7; D: .; DNA: TGTGCCAGCAGCTTAGGGTTTAGCAACGAGCAGTACTTC; CDR3: CASSLGFSNEQYF
V: TRBV10-3; size: many; J: TRBJ2-1; D: TRBD1; DNA: TGTGCCATCACCCCCACTCGACAGGGTGTATACAATGAGCAGTTCTTC; CDR3: CAITPTRQGVYNEQFF
V: TRBV29-1; size: few; J: TRBJ2-1; D: TRBD2; DNA: TGCAGCGTTGGGTCACTGCGGGAGAACTATGAGCAGTTCTTC; CDR3: CSVGSLRENYEQFF
V: TRBV28; size: .; J: TRBJ1-3; D: .; DNA: TGTGCCAGCAGGGGAATTGTACAGCACTCTGGAAACACCATATATTTT; CDR3: CASRGIVQHSGNTIYF
V: TRBV10-3; size: .; J: TRBJ2-7; D: TRBD1; DNA: TGTGCCATCAGTGAAGGGGGGACAGGGGGCTACGAGCAGTACTTC; CDR3: CAISEGGTGGYEQYF
V: TRBV20-1; size: few; J: TRBJ2-5; D: .; DNA: TGCAGTGCGCATTACACAGGGAAAGAGACCCAGTACTTC; CDR3: CSAHYTGKETQYF
V: TRBV7-2; size: few; J: TRBJ2-1; D: TRBD2; DNA: TGTGCCAGCAGTTATTTAGCAGCGGGAGGGCTCAATGAGCAGTTCTTC; CDR3: CASSYLAAGGLNEQFF
V: TRBV29-1; size: .; J: TRBJ2-2; D: TRBD2; DNA: TGCAGCGTTTTAGGACTAGCGGGTTACACCGGGGAGCTGTTTTTT; CDR3: CSVLGLAGYTGELFF
V: TRBV28; size: many; J: TRBJ2-7; D: TRBD2; DNA: TGTGCCAGCAGTTCGGGGACTAGCGGACGCGAGCAGTACTTC; CDR3: CASSSGTSGREQYF
V: TRBV2; size: many; J: TRBJ2-7; D: .; DNA: TGTGCCAGCAGTAGGCTCAACGAGCAGTACTTC; CDR3: CASSRLNEQYF
V: TRBV28; size: many; J: TRBJ2-3; D: TRBD2; DNA: TGTGCCAGCAGCCGACTAGCGGGATCAGATACGCAGTATTTT; CDR3: CASSRLAGSDTQYF
V: TRBV24-1; size: .; J: TRBJ2-5; D: .; DNA: TGTGCCACCAGTGACCAGGACAGAGAGACCCAGTACTTC; CDR3: CATSDQDRETQYF
V: TRBV15; size: many; J: TRBJ2-5; D: .; DNA: TGTGCCACCAGCAGGCAGGGCCAAGAGACCCAGTACTTC; CDR3: CATSRQGQETQYF
V: TRBV7-8; size: many; J: TRBJ2-1; D: TRBD1; DNA: TGTGCCAGCAGCCGGACAGGGATTTTCAATGAGCAGTTCTTC; CDR3: CASSRTGIFNEQFF
V: TRBV6-1; size: .; J: TRBJ1-3; D: .; DNA: TGTGCCAGCAGTCTAGGTCGGGGGTACGGAAACATCATATATTTT; CDR3: CASSLGRGYGNIIYF
V: TRBV6-2/TRBV6-3; size: few; J: TRBJ1-3; D: TRBD1; DNA: TGTGCCAGCAGTTACCGAAACCTACAGGGGAACTCTGGAAACACCATATATTTT; CDR3: CASSYRNLQGNSGNTIYF
V: TRBV2; size: many; J: TRBJ1-5; D: TRBD1; DNA: TGTGCCAGCAGGAGGACAGGGGTGGGAGGCAATCAGCCCCAGCATTTT; CDR3: CASRRTGVGGNQPQHF
V: TRBV10-3; size: few; J: TRBJ2-7; D: .; DNA: TGTGCCATCAGTGCTGGGACCTACGAGCAGTACTTC; CDR3: CAISAGTYEQYF
V: TRBV7-9; size: many; J: TRBJ1-2; D: .; DNA: TGTGCCAGCAGCTTAGCCGACTATGGCTACACCTTC; CDR3: CASSLADYGYTF
V: TRBV9; size: .; J: TRBJ2-7; D: TRBD1; DNA: TGTGCCAGCAGCCCGGACAGGGACACCTACGAGCAGTACTTC; CDR3: CASSPDRDTYEQYF
V: TRBV7-9; size: few; J: TRBJ2-7; D: .; DNA: TGTGCCAGCTGCCCCTCAAACCTAGCCTACGAGCAGTACTTC; CDR3: CASCPSNLAYEQYF
V: TRBV28; size: many; J: TRBJ2-7; D: TRBD1; DNA: TGTGCCAGCAACTATCAGGGGGCGCTTAGGAGCGAGCAGTACTTC; CDR3: CASNYQGALRSEQYF
V: TRBV2; size: .; J: TRBJ1-1; D: TRBD1; DNA: TGTGCCAGCAGGGACAGGGGAGGAGGAGCTGAAGCTTTCTTT; CDR3: CASRDRGGGAEAFF
V: TRBV4-1; size: .; J: TRBJ2-1; D: .; DNA: TGCGCCAGCAGCCAAGCCATTGGAGTGAAAGAGCAGTTCTTC; CDR3: CASSQAIGVKEQFF
V: TRBV19; size: many; J: TRBJ2-1; D: TRBD2; DNA: TGTGCCAGTAGTTCCGGACTAGCATGGACTAATGAGCAGTTCTTC; CDR3: CASSSGLAWTNEQFF
V: TRBV30; size: .; J: TRBJ2-1; D: TRBD2; DNA: TGTGCCTGGAGCGCCTTTAGAACTAGCGGGAGCTACAATGAGCAGTTCTTC; CDR3: CAWSAFRTSGSYNEQFF
V: TRBV28; size: many; J: TRBJ1-4; D: .; DNA: TGTGCCAGCAGTTTATGGAGTGCAACTAATGAAAAACTGTTTTTT; CDR3: CASSLWSATNEKLFF
V: TRBV28; size: many; J: TRBJ1-5; D: TRBD1; DNA: TGTGCCAGCAGTTTATACGGACAGGGCAATCAGCCCCAGCATTTT; CDR3: CASSLYGQGNQPQHF
V: TRBV12-3/TRBV12-4; size: many; J: TRBJ2-5; D: TRBD1; DNA: TGTGCCAGCAGTCGGGACAGTACCCAAGAGACCCAGTACTTC; CDR3: CASSRDSTQETQYF
V: TRBV24-1; size: few; J: TRBJ1-5; D: .; DNA: TGTGCCACCAGTGATTCAGGCAATCAGCCCCAGCATTTT; CDR3: CATSDSGNQPQHF
V: TRBV7-8; size: many; J: TRBJ2-1; D: .; DNA: TGTGCCAGCAGCTTAATACAGGGCTACAATGAGCAGTTCTTC; CDR3: CASSLIQGYNEQFF
V: TRBV6-2/TRBV6-3; size: .; J: TRBJ2-7; D: TRBD2; DNA: TGTGCCAGCATCCCCGGGGCTAGCGGAGCCTACGAGCAGTACTTC; CDR3: CASIPGASGAYEQYF
V: TRBV18; size: many; J: TRBJ2-1; D: .; DNA: TGTGCCAGCTCACCACGGCCGGGGAATGAGCAGTTCTTC; CDR3: CASSPRPGNEQFF
V: TRBV12-3/TRBV12-4; size: many; J: TRBJ1-1; D: .; DNA: TGTGCCAGCAGTTTCTTAAGCCCGATGAACACTGAAGCTTTCTTT; CDR3: CASSFLSPMNTEAFF
V: TRBV28; size: .; J: TRBJ2-7; D: .; DNA: TGTGCCAGCAGAGGGGGAGGGAACTACGAGCAGTACTTC; CDR3: CASRGGGNYEQYF
V: TRBV7-9; size: .; J: TRBJ1-6; D: .; DNA: TGTGCCAGCAGCTTACCTCGGGGGTTAAATTCACCCCTCCACTTT; CDR3: CASSLPRGLNSPLHF
V: TRBV5-1; size: many; J: TRBJ1-1; D: TRBD1; DNA: TGCGCCAGCAGCTGGGACAGGTCCACTGAAGCTTTCTTT; CDR3: CASSWDRSTEAFF